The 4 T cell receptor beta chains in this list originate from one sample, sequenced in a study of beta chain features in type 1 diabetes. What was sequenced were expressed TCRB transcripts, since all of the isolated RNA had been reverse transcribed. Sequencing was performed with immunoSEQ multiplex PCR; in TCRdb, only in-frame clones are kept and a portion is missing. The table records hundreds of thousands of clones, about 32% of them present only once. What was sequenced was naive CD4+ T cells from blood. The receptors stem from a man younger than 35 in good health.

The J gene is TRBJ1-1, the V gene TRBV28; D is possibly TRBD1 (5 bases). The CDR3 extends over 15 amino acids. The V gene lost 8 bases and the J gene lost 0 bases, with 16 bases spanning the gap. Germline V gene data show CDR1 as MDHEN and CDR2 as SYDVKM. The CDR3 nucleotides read TGTGCCAGCGCCTTACCGGGACGGTTGAACACTGAAGCTTTCTTT. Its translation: CASALPGRLNTEAFF.

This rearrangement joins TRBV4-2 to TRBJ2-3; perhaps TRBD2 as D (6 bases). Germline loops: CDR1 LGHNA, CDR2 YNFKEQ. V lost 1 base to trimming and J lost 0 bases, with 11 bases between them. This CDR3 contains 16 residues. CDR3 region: CASSQALRGSTDTQYF. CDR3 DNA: TGTGCCAGCAGCCAAGCTCTTCGGGGGAGCACAGATACGCAGTATTTT.

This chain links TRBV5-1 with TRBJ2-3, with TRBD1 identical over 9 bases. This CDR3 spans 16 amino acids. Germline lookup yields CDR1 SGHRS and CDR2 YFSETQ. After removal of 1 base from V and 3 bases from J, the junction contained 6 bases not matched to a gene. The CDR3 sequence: CASSLIPGTGTDTQYF. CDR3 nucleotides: TGCGCCAGCAGCTTGATACCGGGGACAGGGACAGATACGCAGTATTTT.

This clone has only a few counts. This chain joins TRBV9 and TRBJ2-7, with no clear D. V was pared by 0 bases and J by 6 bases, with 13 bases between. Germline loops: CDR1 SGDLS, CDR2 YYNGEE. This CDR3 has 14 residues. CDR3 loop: CASSVAVLGSEQYF. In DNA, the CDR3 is TGTGCCAGCAGCGTAGCCGTGCTTGGGTCCGAGCAGTACTTC. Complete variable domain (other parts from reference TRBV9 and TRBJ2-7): DSGVTQTPKHLITATGQRVTLRCSPRSGDLSVYWYQQSLDQGLQFLIQYYNGEERAKGNILERFSAQQFPDLHSELNLSSLELGDSALYFCASSVAVLGSEQYFGPGTRLTVT.